This T cell receptor beta chain was captured by sequencing in a study of shared clonotypes between healthy human individuals. This clone was picked up one time. Its matching antigen is unknown. The germline CDR1 and CDR2 sequences are LNHDA and SQIVND (reference sequence). Trimming took 6 bases from V and 7 from J, leaving 15 bases between them. The CDR3 length is 13 residues. Study-level points and caveats: As a rule, naive subsets had a larger estimated richness than memory subsets.

Naivety among CD8 cells was defined by CD45RO negativity and positive CCR7 selection, thereby excluding terminally differentiated effector memory CD45RA+ cells. None of the donors, who were healthy HIV-negative adults, had recently had acute infections or vaccinations. Caucasian adults residing in Nashville, Tennessee made up all the donors. Deep was the level used in running the assay. The repertoire was sequenced with immunoSEQ multiplex PCR; TCRdb's copy has only in-frame clones and lacks some. The repertoire holds 550,000 to 750,000 clones, with 95% to 96% as singletons. The chain employs TRBV19 and TRBJ1-2; D is ambiguous. Sample: naive CD8+ T cells sorted from blood. The sequence derives from a woman in her twenties or thirties in good health. The CDR3 reads CASRAAAFGGYTF. The CDR3 DNA is TGTGCCAGTAGGGCCGCCGCGTTTGGTGGCTACACCTTC.